Described below is a single TCR beta chain sequence and its context. The data originate from a study of blood T cell repertoires in COVID-19. Whole-study context: Nucleic acid was either cDNA or gDNA, and it came from T cells, B-cell-depleted T cells, or PBMCs.

Authors' methods: Nucleated cell counts were estimated from reference gene primer amplification. Assay used: immunoSEQ multiplex PCR; TCRdb lists only in-frame clones, some missing. V and J calls and clone size are as listed in that table; D and trimming were resolved from the DNA. Of approximately 200,000 clones in the sample, roughly 94% were seen once. V gave up 5 bases and J gave up 11 bases, with 6 bases separating them. This CDR3 has 9 residues. CDR1 is SGHTA, CDR2 FQGNSA, per germline. This rearrangement joins TRBV7-2 to TRBJ1-2; no definite D call. The receptor was isolated from a man aged 25-40 years with COVID-19, enrolled during active disease. Sequenced sample: peripheral blood. As DNA, the CDR3 is TGTGCCAGCAGCCCCAGTTACACCTTC. Translation gives CASSPSYTF.